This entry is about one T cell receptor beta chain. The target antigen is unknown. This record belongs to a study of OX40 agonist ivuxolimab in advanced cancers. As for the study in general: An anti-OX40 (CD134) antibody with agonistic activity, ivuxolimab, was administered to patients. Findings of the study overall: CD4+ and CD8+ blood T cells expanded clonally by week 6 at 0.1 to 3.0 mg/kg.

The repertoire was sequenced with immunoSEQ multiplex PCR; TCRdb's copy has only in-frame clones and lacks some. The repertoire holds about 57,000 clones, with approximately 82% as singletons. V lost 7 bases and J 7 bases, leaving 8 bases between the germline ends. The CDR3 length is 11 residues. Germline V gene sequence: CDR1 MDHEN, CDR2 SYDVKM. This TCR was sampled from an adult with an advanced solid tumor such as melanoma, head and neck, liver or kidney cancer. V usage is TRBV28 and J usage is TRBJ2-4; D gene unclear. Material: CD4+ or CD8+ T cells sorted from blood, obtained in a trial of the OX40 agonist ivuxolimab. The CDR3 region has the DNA TGTGCCAGCACCCAAGGGAACATTCAGTACTTC. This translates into CASTQGNIQYF.